The T cell receptor (beta chain) described here comes from a study of post-analysis software for immune sequencing data. Overall study context: Disease courses included relapsing-remitting, secondary progressive and progressive-relapsing multiple sclerosis.

A note on this clonotype: The antigen remains unidentified.

The CDR3 runs to 17 residues. The junction had 5 bases not matched to a gene; V was cut back by 3 bases and J by 4 bases. Germline V gives CDR1 SNHLY, CDR2 FYNNEI. Unique-molecular-identifier-tagged TCR beta cDNA libraries were used. T cells numbering roughly 1 to 10 million yielded around 500,000 cDNA molecules. TCRdb processed the PCR reads anew with MiXCR; each CDR3 protein has one entry. The data contain under 900,000 distinct CDR3 sequences, about 53% of them singletons. Study results and caveats: TRBV5-6, TRBV5-1 and TRBV20-1 were among four or five TRBV segments more frequent in patients than controls. When the samples were clustered directly with F measure, those that had been prepared in the same batch showed strong co-clustering.

This chain links TRBV2 with TRBJ2-6; 11 bases map to TRBD1. This receptor was obtained from a girl under 18 with multiple sclerosis. The sequencing sample was made of blood. The CDR3 loop is CASSDGQGAKGANVLTF. In DNA, the CDR3 is TGTGCCAGCAGTGACGGACAGGGGGCGAAGGGGGCCAACGTCCTGACTTTC.